These 23 T cell receptor beta chains were all obtained from the same sample, sequenced in a study of post-analysis software for immune sequencing data. Findings and caveats of the study: Patients carried 4 or 5 TRBV segments more frequently than controls did, and TRBV5-6, TRBV5-1 and TRBV20-1 were among them.

Their antigens are not known. Prepared TCR beta cDNA libraries contained unique molecular identifiers. TCRdb called the PCR reads again in MiXCR, with one record for every CDR3 protein. Of about 500,000 distinct CDR3 sequences in the sample, roughly 45% are singletons; the top ten hold over 10%. The material sequenced was blood. The receptors come from a girl aged 10 to 17 with multiple sclerosis.

This clonotype appeared a few times. The J gene is TRBJ2-3, the V gene TRBV27, with TRBD2 matching over 9 bases. V trimming: 5 bases; J trimming: 2 bases; junction bases outside the gene matches: 8. The V gene's germline CDR1 is MNHEY and CDR2 SMNVEV (reference sequence). The CDR3 spans 16 residues. The CDR3 bases are TGTGCCAGCAGTCCGATAGCGGGAGAGCCCACAGATACGCAGTATTTT. Translated: CASSPIAGEPTDTQYF.

This clonotype was detected only a few times. The CDR3 DNA reads TGCGCCAGCAGCTTGGGGGTAGGGGAAATCAATGAGCAGTTCTTC. It encodes CASSLGVGEINEQFF. The chain couples TRBV5-1 to TRBJ2-1, with a possible D match to TRBD1 (5 bases). The V gene's germline CDR1 is SGHRS and CDR2 YFSETQ. This CDR3 is 15 amino acids long. V was shortened by 0 bases and J by 6 bases, with 13 bases between the two germline ends.

The gene calls are TRBV5-1 and TRBJ2-4; the match to TRBD2 covers 8 bases. The DNA end lines up better with TRBJ2-7; the J call may be wrong. Germline V CDR1 and CDR2: SGHRS, YFSETQ. The CDR3 extends over 17 amino acids. CDR3 sequence reads: CASSLFQSSGQTYEQYF. In DNA form, the CDR3 reads TGCGCCAGCAGCTTGTTCCAATCTAGCGGGCAAACCTACGAGCAGTACTTC.

The CDR3 sequence is CASSFGDTIYF. DNA of the CDR3: TGTGCCAGCAGCTTCGGGGACACCATATATTTT. The chain couples TRBV7-9 to TRBJ1-3; D gene unclear. Trimming removed 3 bases from V and 8 bases from J, with 5 bases in between. In germline, CDR1 is SEHNR, CDR2 FQNEAQ (reference sequence). The CDR3 consists of 11 residues.

This clonotype was counted at least ten times. The V call is TRBV29-1, the J call TRBJ2-1, with 8 bases identical to TRBD2. This CDR3 region has 14 residues. In germline, CDR1 is SQVTM, CDR2 ANQGSEA. V was clipped by 4 bases and J by 6 bases; unmatched bases: 8. The CDR3 protein is CSVGASGGSNEQFF. The CDR3 DNA follows: TGCAGCGTTGGGGCCAGCGGGGGTTCCAATGAGCAGTTCTTC.

This chain uses TRBV28 with TRBJ2-5; weak D call: TRBD2 (7 bases). The CDR3 spans 16 residues. Germline values: CDR1 MDHEN, CDR2 SYDVKM. V shed 3 bases and J shed 5 bases, with 19 bases lying between them. In DNA form, the CDR3 reads TGTGCCAGCAGTTTCTACGAGGGAGAGGGGGGGGAGACCCAGTACTTC. Its protein product is CASSFYEGEGGETQYF. Full variable domain (remainder filled in from reference TRBV28 and TRBJ2-5): DVKVTQSSRYLVKRTGEKVFLECVQDMDHENMFWYRQDPGLGLRLIYFSYDVKMKEKGDIPEGYSVSREKKERFSLILESASTNQTSMYLCASSFYEGEGGETQYFGPGTRLLVL.

This clonotype appeared a single time. CDR3 nucleotides: TGTGCCAGCAGACGGGAGCAGGGAGACGAGCAGTACTTC. This codes for CASRREQGDEQYF. The rearrangement joins TRBV6-5 to TRBJ2-4, with D perhaps matching TRBD2 (6 bases). The closer fit of TRBJ2-7 to the DNA end suggests the J call may be wrong. In germline, CDR1 is MNHEY, CDR2 SVGAGI. The CDR3 is 13 amino acids.

This clonotype turned up a few times. The chain has TRBV9 and TRBJ2-7, with D possibly matching TRBD2 (6 bases). This CDR3 is 16 amino acids long. Trimming pared 4 bases from V and 2 bases from J, leaving 19 bases between. CDR1 is SGDLS, CDR2 YYNGEE, per germline. CDR3 in amino acids: CASSPGGSGIPYEQYF. DNA for the CDR3: TGTGCCAGCAGCCCGGGTGGTAGCGGAATTCCCTACGAGCAGTACTTC. The full variable domain, completed using reference TRBV9 and TRBJ2-7, is DSGVTQTPKHLITATGQRVTLRCSPRSGDLSVYWYQQSLDQGLQFLIQYYNGEERAKGNILERFSAQQFPDLHSELNLSSLELGDSALYFCASSPGGSGIPYEQYFGPGTRLTVT.

This clonotype was counted a single time. The rearrangement uses TRBV27 and TRBJ2-5; maybe TRBD1 (6 bases). The DNA end is more similar to TRBJ2-7, so the J call may be wrong. Germline V gene data show CDR1 as MNHEY and CDR2 as SMNVEV (reference sequence). The CDR3 sequence is 14 residues long. The DNA for the CDR3 is TGTGCCAGCAGTTTTTCCAGGGGTGCCTACGAGCAGTACTTC. Amino acid sequence: CASSFSRGAYEQYF.

V usage is TRBV9 and J usage is TRBJ2-4; no clear D gene. The DNA end lines up better with TRBJ2-7; the J call may be wrong. This CDR3 comprises 14 residues. Germline V gene sequence: CDR1 SGDLS, CDR2 YYNGEE. The CDR3 loop reads CASSPQLVTHEQYF. CDR3 bases: TGTGCCAGCAGCCCACAGCTAGTTACGCACGAGCAGTACTTC.

The V and J genes are TRBV7-9 and TRBJ2-3; TRBD1 matches at 9 bases. The CDR3 runs 15 residues. Unmatched junction bases numbered 3, after V lost 3 bases and J lost 2 bases. Germline-derived CDR1 and CDR2 are SEHNR and FQNEAQ (reference sequence). CDR3 in DNA: TGTGCCAGCAGCTTCGGACAGGGGTTCACAGATACGCAGTATTTT. Translating gives CASSFGQGFTDTQYF. Filled out from reference TRBV7-9 and TRBJ2-3, the complete variable domain reads DTGVSQNPRHKITKRGQNVTFRCDPISEHNRLYWYRQTLGQGPEFLTYFQNEAQLEKSRLLSDRFSAERPKGSFSTLEIQRTEQGDSAMYLCASSFGQGFTDTQYFGPGTRLTVL.

This chain links TRBV29-1 with TRBJ2-7; D uncertain. The ends were cut back, 0 bases at V and 3 bases at J, with 6 bases in the middle. Germline V CDR1 and CDR2: SQVTM, ANQGSEA. The CDR3 length is 12 residues. CDR3 region: CSVEEGIYEQYF. CDR3 DNA: TGCAGCGTTGAAGAGGGTATCTACGAGCAGTACTTC.

The genes are TRBV28 and TRBJ2-7; maybe TRBD2 (5 bases). CDR1 is MDHEN, CDR2 SYDVKM, per germline. V shed 3 bases and J shed 4 bases, with 7 bases lying between them. CDR3 length: 12 amino acids. The CDR3 DNA is TGTGCCAGCAGTTTCTGGAGGTACGAGCAGTACTTC. It codes for CASSFWRYEQYF.

CDR3 sequence (DNA): TGTGCCAGCAGCTCCGGCGGCAGTCCGGGTGAGACCCAGTACTTC. The encoded protein is CASSSGGSPGETQYF. J is TRBJ2-7 and V is TRBV7-2; D gene uncertain. TRBJ2-5 matches the DNA end more closely, so the J call is doubtful. From germline, CDR1 is SGHTA and CDR2 FQGNSA. CDR3 length: 15 amino acids.

The CDR3 DNA reads as TGCGCCAGCAGCTTGACTAGATTCACAGATACGCAGTATTTT. This translates into CASSLTRFTDTQYF. This chain connects TRBV5-1 to TRBJ2-3, with D possibly TRBD2 on 5 matching bases. CDR1 and CDR2 (germline): SGHRS, YFSETQ. With 1 base removed from V and 2 bases from J, the gap between germline ends came to 8 bases. The length of the CDR3 is 14 residues.

The chain couples TRBV27 to TRBJ2-1; perhaps TRBD2 as D (6 bases). The DNA end favors TRBJ2-7, so the J call may be wrong. The CDR3 runs to 15 residues. In germline, CDR1 is MNHEY, CDR2 SMNVEV (reference sequence). Here the CDR3 reads CASSRDSSSYNEQYF. DNA of the CDR3: TGTGCCAGCAGCCGGGACTCGAGCTCCTACAATGAGCAGTACTTC.

There are a few counts of this clonotype. This chain uses TRBV29-1 with TRBJ2-7, with D perhaps matching TRBD1 (7 bases). Germline CDR1 reads SQVTM; CDR2 reads ANQGSEA. The CDR3 is 13 amino acids. The germline V and J ends were trimmed by 6 bases and 2 bases, with 14 bases remaining between them. The CDR3 DNA sequence: TGCAGCGTCGTGGACAGGACTACCTACGAGCAGTACTTC. Translating gives CSVVDRTTYEQYF.

This clonotype was seen a few times. A read error may account for a junction end that differs from germline. The V gene is TRBV7-7, the J gene TRBJ2-1, with TRBD2 matching over 8 bases. Per germline, CDR1 SSHAT and CDR2 FNYEAQ (reference sequence). This CDR3 comprises 14 residues. CDR3: CASSRSGSVNEQFF. The CDR3 DNA reads TGTGCTAGCAGTCGCAGCGGGAGTGTCAATGAGCAGTTCTTC. The full variable domain, with the rest looked up from reference TRBV7-7 and TRBJ2-1, is GAGVSQSPRYKVTKRGQDVTLRCDPISSHATLYWYQQALGQGPEFLTYFNYEAQPDKSGLPSDRFSAERPEGSISTLTIQRTEQRDSAMYRCASSRSGSVNEQFFGPGTRLTVL.

The chain couples TRBV12-3 or TRBV12-4 to TRBJ2-7; 9 bases match TRBD2. CDR3 length: 16 residues. J was trimmed by 0 bases and V by 5 bases; bases with no gene match: 8. The CDR3 is CASSPQWREGSYEQYF. The DNA for the CDR3 is TGTGCCAGCAGTCCCCAGTGGCGGGAGGGCTCCTACGAGCAGTACTTC.

The chain joins TRBV7-3 to TRBJ1-1, with unresolved D. Deletions cut 2 bases from V and 4 bases from J, with 11 bases between. This CDR3 region has 14 residues. Germline V CDR1 and CDR2: SGHTA, FQGTGA. DNA for the CDR3: TGTGCCAGCAGCTTAGATCGGGGTTTCACTGAAGCTTTCTTT. Translating it yields CASSLDRGFTEAFF.

The rearrangement links TRBV12-3 or TRBV12-4 to TRBJ2-7, with 7 bases fitting TRBD2. The J call is uncertain, as TRBJ2-5 better fits the DNA end. This CDR3 comprises 16 residues. In nucleotides, the CDR3 is TGTGCCAGCAGTTTCCGCGGGAGTTCGGAGGAGGAGACCCAGTACTTC. It yields the protein CASSFRGSSEEETQYF.

The CDR3 coding sequence is TGTGCCATTCGGGTGGATGAGGAAGATACGCAGTATTTT. As protein: CAIRVDEEDTQYF. This chain joins TRBV6-5 and TRBJ2-3; D gene unclear. Germline V gene sequence: CDR1 MNHEY, CDR2 SVGAGI. This CDR3 contains 13 residues. The ends were cut back, 10 bases at V and 5 bases at J, with 16 bases in the middle.

The chain combines TRBV20-1 with TRBJ2-5; TRBD2 agrees at 8 bases. CDR3 length: 20 amino acids. V lost 1 base to trimming and J lost 11 bases; unmatched junction nucleotides: 30. Germline assignment: CDR1 DFQATT and CDR2 SNEGSKA (reference sequence). The chain's CDR3 is CSARALGPVGSGTSVDEQYF. The CDR3, as DNA: TGCAGTGCTAGAGCATTAGGGCCTGTGGGTAGCGGGACCTCGGTCGATGAGCAGTACTTC.